This T cell receptor (beta chain) was identified during a study of identical twins. The V gene's germline CDR1 is MDHEN and CDR2 SYDVKM. The CDR3 spans 15 residues. With template switching, a universal primer site was added, and the cDNA carried unique molecular identifiers. TCRdb processed the 5' RACE reads anew with MiXCR; each CDR3 protein has one entry. The data contain 1.5 million to 2 million distinct CDR3 sequences, 32% of them singletons. Study results and caveats: In beta out-of-frame sequences, the excess sharing between twins was weaker.

A word on this clonotype: Its antigen is as yet unknown. Germline is not matched at one junction end, which may reflect a read error.

The sequenced sample consisted of cord blood. This sequence originates from a newborn girl in good health. V and J are TRBV28 and TRBJ2-4, with D uncertain. Written as DNA, the CDR3 is TGTGCCAGCAGTGTAAAACTAAGCCTGAAAAACATTCGGTACTTC. Its protein is CASSVKLSLKNIRYF.